A single sample is the source of the 16 T cell receptor beta chains below, sequenced in a study of cytotoxic CD8 clonotypes in ibrutinib-treated CLL. The method was immunoSEQ multiplex PCR; TCRdb's version includes in-frame clones alone and lacks a portion of them. Among 250,000 to 350,000 clones, 76% were seen once, and the ten largest hold about 6%. The sample here was PBMCs, taken at disease progression, from a patient treated with ibrutinib. The receptors here all came from a human donor with chronic lymphocytic leukemia.

The rearrangement links TRBV15 to TRBJ1-5; 7 bases align to TRBD1. The CDR3 runs 16 residues. V shed 0 bases, J shed 3 bases, and the junction held 5 bases outside the gene matches. CDR1 is LNHNV, CDR2 YYDKDF, per germline (reference sequence). The CDR3 is CATSRDNRGPNQPQHF. Here the CDR3 DNA reads TGTGCCACCAGCAGAGATAACAGGGGCCCCAATCAGCCCCAGCATTTT. Together with reference TRBV15 and TRBJ1-5, the CDR3 gives the full variable domain: DAMVIQNPRYQVTQFGKPVTLSCSQTLNHNVMYWYQQKSSQAPKLLFHYYDKDFNNEADTPDNFQSRRPNTSFCFLDIRSPGLGDTAMYLCATSRDNRGPNQPQHFGDGTRLSIL.

This chain uses TRBV11-2 with TRBJ2-7, with TRBD1 matching over 7 bases. Per the germline V gene, CDR1 is SGHAT and CDR2 is FQNNGV. Trimming at V came to 0 bases and at J to 9 bases, leaving 2 bases not matched to a gene. The CDR3 has 12 residues. In nucleotides, the CDR3 is TGTGCCAGCAGCTTAGATTGGACAGGGCAGTACTTC. Translating gives CASSLDWTGQYF.

V and J are TRBV11-2 and TRBJ2-3; D remains unclear. The CDR3 is 16 residues long. Germline lookup yields CDR1 SGHAT and CDR2 FQNNGV. Trimming removed 1 base at V and 2 bases at J, with 13 bases between. The CDR3 reads CASSLAGRIPTDTQYF. CDR3 nucleotides: TGTGCCAGCAGCTTAGCCGGGCGGATCCCCACAGATACGCAGTATTTT.

The rearrangement links TRBV19 to TRBJ2-1, with 8 positions matching TRBD2. V was clipped by 7 bases and J by 6 bases; unmatched bases: 8. From germline, CDR1 is LNHDA and CDR2 SQIVND (reference sequence). CDR3 length equals 14 residues. The CDR3 sequence is CASKGGGRLNEQFF. CDR3 nucleotides: TGTGCCAGTAAGGGCGGGGGGCGCCTCAATGAGCAGTTCTTC.

The V call is TRBV5-6, the J call TRBJ2-7; D uncertain. Per germline, CDR1 SGHDT and CDR2 YYEEEE. The CDR3 has 12 amino acids. The V end lost 1 base, the J end lost 4 bases, and 6 bases lay between the germline ends. CDR3 DNA sequence: TGTGCCAGCAGCTTGACGTATTACGAGCAGTACTTC. Residues: CASSLTYYEQYF.

The chain's CDR3 is CASSLEYGETQYF. CDR3 nucleotides: TGTGCCAGCAGCTTAGAATACGGAGAGACCCAGTACTTC. This sequence joins TRBV7-9 and TRBJ2-5; D not resolved. The V gene's germline CDR1 is SEHNR and CDR2 FQNEAQ (reference sequence). This CDR3 comprises 13 residues. V was trimmed by 1 base and J by 4 bases, leaving 7 bases between them.

This clone was seen just once. The chain joins TRBV4-1 to TRBJ2-1; D gene ambiguous. There are 16 residues in the CDR3. V lost 0 bases and J 6 bases, leaving 15 bases between the germline ends. The germline V gene has CDR1 MGHRA and CDR2 YSYEKL. CDR3 protein: CASSQDLGFPGNEQFF. The DNA of the CDR3 is TGCGCCAGCAGCCAAGATCTGGGTTTCCCCGGCAATGAGCAGTTCTTC.

The J gene is TRBJ1-1, the V gene TRBV6-6; D gene unclear. The CDR3 runs to 13 residues. V was clipped by 6 bases and J by 2 bases, with 10 bases between them. Germline CDR1 and CDR2: MNHNY and SVGAGI (reference sequence). The CDR3 nucleotides are TGTGCCAGCAGATGGGCCACAAACACTGAAGCTTTCTTT. This sequence encodes CASRWATNTEAFF.

This chain uses TRBV2 with TRBJ2-3; the D gene is possibly TRBD2 (7 bases). V was clipped by 6 bases and J by 2 bases, with 12 bases between them. The CDR3 spans 14 residues. In germline, CDR1 is SNHLY, CDR2 FYNNEI. DNA of the CDR3: TGTGCCAGCAGGCGGGGGCTAAACACAGATACGCAGTATTTT. It is translated as CASRRGLNTDTQYF.

The sample holds one count of this clone. The chain has TRBV5-1 and TRBJ1-3; 9 bases map to TRBD1. The V segment lost 0 bases and the J segment 4 bases; nucleotides outside the gene matches: 8. The CDR3 is made up of 17 amino acids. Germline V gives CDR1 SGHRS, CDR2 YFSETQ. The CDR3 bases are TGCGCCAGCAGCTTGGCCCACAGGGGGCAGTCAGGAAACACCATATATTTT. It codes for CASSLAHRGQSGNTIYF.

The V call is TRBV28, the J call TRBJ2-1, with 8 bases identical to TRBD2. V lost 6 bases, J lost 3 bases, and 4 bases stayed unmatched. Looked up from germline, CDR1 is MDHEN and CDR2 is SYDVKM. The CDR3 is 14 residues long. This CDR3 is CASRPGTSYNEQFF. The CDR3 coding sequence is TGTGCCAGCAGACCCGGGACTAGCTACAATGAGCAGTTCTTC.

A remark on this clone: Other DNA sequences within the sample encode an identical CDR3. The rearrangement uses TRBV9 and TRBJ2-2; D unresolved. Germline CDR1 is SGDLS and CDR2 is YYNGEE. The V end was cut by 4 bases, the J end by 5 bases, with 6 bases between. The CDR3 length is 12 residues. The CDR3 sequence: CASSPNTGELFF. The CDR3 region has the DNA TGTGCCAGCAGCCCTAATACCGGGGAGCTGTTTTTT.

The rearrangement links TRBV2 to TRBJ2-2; TRBD1 or TRBD2 may be the D gene (6 bases each). The germline gives CDR1 SNHLY, CDR2 FYNNEI. V lost 6 bases and J lost 6, with 14 bases in between. The CDR3 sequence is 14 residues long. This chain's CDR3 is CASSGGLIPGELFF. The CDR3 bases are TGTGCCAGCAGCGGGGGCCTGATCCCCGGGGAGCTGTTTTTT.

The rearrangement uses TRBV4-3 and TRBJ2-5, with D possibly being TRBD2 (6 bases). V was cut by 1 base and J by 6 bases, with 9 bases left in between. The germline CDR1 and CDR2 sequences are LGHNA and YSLEER. There are 13 residues in the CDR3. The CDR3 DNA reads TGCGCCAGCAGCCAAGTCAGGACTAAGACCCAGTACTTC. It encodes CASSQVRTKTQYF.

This sequence joins TRBV5-1 and TRBJ2-7; 9 bases fit TRBD2. Germline CDR1 and CDR2: SGHRS and YFSETQ. The ends lost 1 base at V and 2 bases at J; junction bases unmatched: 4. The CDR3 sequence is 15 residues long. This CDR3 reads CASSLFPSGAYEQYF. CDR3 bases: TGCGCCAGCAGCTTGTTCCCTAGCGGGGCCTACGAGCAGTACTTC.

This clone was counted between two and nine times. The V gene is TRBV7-6, the J gene TRBJ2-7; the D gene is possibly TRBD1 (6 bases). This CDR3 comprises 15 residues. CDR1 is SGHVS and CDR2 is FNYEAQ in the germline V gene. Trimming stripped 1 base from V and 2 bases from J, with 12 bases between. CDR3 sequence reads: CASSLEPTGTYEQYF. The CDR3, as DNA: TGTGCCAGCAGCTTAGAACCTACAGGGACCTACGAGCAGTACTTC. Drawing the rest from reference TRBV7-6 and TRBJ2-7, the complete variable domain is GAGVSQSPRYKVTKRGQDVALRCDPISGHVSLYWYRQALGQGPEFLTYFNYEAQQDKSGLPNDRFSAERPEGSISTLTIQRTEQRDSAMYRCASSLEPTGTYEQYFGPGTRLTVT.